A single sample is the source of the 25 T cell receptor beta chains below, sequenced in a study of T cell responses to AZD1222 COVID-19 vaccine. Libraries were prepared by immunoSEQ multiplex PCR; TCRdb keeps only in-frame clonotypes and omits some of them. The top ten clones hold about 11% of a sample with around 35,000 clones, around 84% of them seen once. The sample was peripheral blood, taken 28 days after the second AZD1222 dose. These receptors were collected from an adult who received the AZD1222 COVID-19 vaccine.

The chain has TRBV30 and TRBJ2-2, with TRBD1 matching over 7 bases. The CDR3 has 14 amino acids. The ends lost 0 bases at V and 4 bases at J; junction bases unmatched: 2. CDR1 GTSNPN and CDR2 SVGIG come from the germline V gene (reference sequence). CDR3 nucleotide sequence: TGTGCCTGGAGTGTAAGGGGGCTCACCGGGGAGCTGTTTTTT. It translates to CAWSVRGLTGELFF.

V is TRBV30 and J is TRBJ2-5; 7 nucleotides agree with TRBD1. The V gene end was trimmed by 2 bases and the J gene end by 5 bases; junction bases not matched to a gene: 5. Germline CDR1 is GTSNPN and CDR2 is SVGIG (reference sequence). The CDR3 is made up of 13 amino acids. The CDR3 DNA follows: TGTGCCTGGAGTAAACAGGGGACGGAGACCCAGTACTTC. It is translated as CAWSKQGTETQYF.

The gene calls are TRBV28 and TRBJ1-2, with 12 nucleotides matching TRBD1. Trimming cost V 7 bases and J 3 bases; bases outside gene matches: 6. Per germline, CDR1 MDHEN and CDR2 SYDVKM. The CDR3 sequence is 15 residues long. CDR3 bases: TGTGCCAGCACCGAGGGACAGGGGGCTTACTATGGCTACACCTTC. Protein: CASTEGQGAYYGYTF.

The J gene is TRBJ1-1, the V gene TRBV3-1 (or the pseudogene TRBV3-2); D is unresolved. The V gene's germline CDR1 is LGHDT and CDR2 YNNKEL (reference sequence). Trimming pared 0 bases from V and 4 bases from J, leaving 9 bases between. This CDR3 has 14 residues. Here the CDR3 reads CASSQDLVGTEAFF. CDR3 bases: TGTGCCAGCAGCCAAGATCTTGTGGGCACTGAAGCTTTCTTT.

As for this clone: The CDR3 carries no conserved terminal phenylalanine or tryptophan, so it likely arises from a read error. The limits of the CDR3 on the DNA are not certain, so only TCRdb's listed CDR3 is given. The chain uses TRBV18 and TRBJ2-3. The length of the CDR3 is 12 amino acids, counting both ends. Germline V lookup: CDR1 KGHSH, CDR2 LQKENI. This chain's CDR3 is CASSPTKEDASI.

V gene TRBV5-5 combines with J gene TRBJ1-2; D gene uncertain. The CDR3 consists of 16 residues. Trimming stripped 4 bases from V and 0 bases from J, with 16 bases between. The germline CDR1 and CDR2 sequences are SGHKS and YYEKEE (reference sequence). DNA of the CDR3: TGTGCCAGCAGCCGACTTATGGGGAACGCTAACTATGGCTACACCTTC. Its protein is CASSRLMGNANYGYTF.

The V gene is TRBV18, the J gene TRBJ2-1, with TRBD1 matching 8 bases. Trimming at V came to 5 bases and at J to 7 bases, leaving 7 bases not matched to a gene. Per the germline V gene, CDR1 is KGHSH and CDR2 is LQKENI. The CDR3 is 14 amino acids. The CDR3 protein is CASSGQGSENEQFF. CDR3 in DNA: TGTGCCAGCTCAGGACAGGGATCTGAAAATGAGCAGTTCTTC.

The V and J genes are TRBV5-1 and TRBJ2-7; D remains unclear. The CDR3 is made up of 14 amino acids. The V gene's germline CDR1 is SGHRS and CDR2 YFSETQ. Trimming took off 4 bases at V and 2 bases at J, with 13 bases between the two ends. The CDR3 here is CASSTHSATYEQYF. The CDR3 coding sequence is TGCGCCAGCAGCACCCACAGCGCGACCTACGAGCAGTACTTC.

CDR3 loop: CASSLAGYQETQYF. CDR3 in DNA: TGTGCCAGCAGCTTAGCAGGGTACCAAGAGACCCAGTACTTC. The rearrangement joins TRBV7-2 to TRBJ2-5, with no clear D. CDR3 size: 14 residues. The ends were cut back, 0 bases at V and 0 bases at J, with 5 bases in the middle. Germline CDR1 is SGHTA and CDR2 is FQGNSA.

This clone was detected a few times. The rearrangement uses TRBV6-1 and TRBJ1-2; 7 nucleotides align to TRBD1. V was clipped by 3 bases and J by 8 bases; unmatched bases: 3. The CDR3 has 12 residues. Germline V gene lookup returns CDR1 MNHNS and CDR2 SASEGT. The chain's CDR3 is CASSETGTGYTF. The CDR3 DNA reads as TGTGCCAGCAGTGAGACAGGGACCGGCTACACCTTC.

This chain links TRBV7-9 with TRBJ2-5, with 8 bases matching TRBD1. The junction had 6 bases not matched to a gene; V was cut back by 4 bases and J by 2 bases. CDR3 size: 15 residues. Germline V lookup: CDR1 SEHNR, CDR2 FQNEAQ (reference sequence). DNA of the CDR3: TGTGCCAGCAGCTCCGGACAGGGAGGACAAGAGACCCAGTACTTC. Its protein product is CASSSGQGGQETQYF. Using reference TRBV7-9 and TRBJ2-5 for the parts outside the CDR3, the full variable domain is DTGVSQNPRHKITKRGQNVTFRCDPISEHNRLYWYRQTLGQGPEFLTYFQNEAQLEKSRLLSDRFSAERPKGSFSTLEIQRTEQGDSAMYLCASSSGQGGQETQYFGPGTRLLVL.

For the CDR3, the DNA is TGTGCCAGCAGTCTCCGGGACGGCCAGCCCCAGCATTTT. This encodes CASSLRDGQPQHF. This chain joins TRBV12-3 or TRBV12-4 and TRBJ1-5, with D perhaps matching TRBD1 (5 bases). Trimming stripped 5 bases from V and 7 bases from J, with 12 bases between. The CDR3 runs 13 residues.

This chain uses TRBV5-1 with TRBJ2-3, with a tentative D call TRBD2 (6 bases). The germline V gene encodes CDR1 SGHRS and CDR2 YFSETQ. V was pared by 0 bases and J by 6 bases, with 11 bases between. The CDR3 length is 14 residues. The CDR3 DNA reads as TGCGCCAGCAGCTTGGTTGGAGGGGCGGATACGCAGTATTTT. As protein: CASSLVGGADTQYF.

The chain recombines TRBV18 with TRBJ2-5; TRBD2 matches 11 bases. The CDR3 loop spans 15 amino acids. The V gene's germline CDR1 is KGHSH and CDR2 LQKENI. After removal of 6 bases from V and 1 base from J, the junction contained 4 bases not matched to a gene. In DNA, the CDR3 is TGTGCCAGCTCCCTTCTAGCGGGGGGCCAAGAGACCCAGTACTTC. Translating it yields CASSLLAGGQETQYF.

The sample holds one count of this clone. The chain uses TRBV6-5 and TRBJ1-2; possible D gene TRBD1, 6 bases. Germline V gene sequence: CDR1 MNHEY, CDR2 SVGAGI. The CDR3 contains 16 residues. The V gene lost 0 bases and the J gene lost 2 bases, with 13 bases spanning the gap. DNA for the CDR3: TGTGCCAGCAGTTACTCCGACAGGCCTCCCAACTATGGCTACACCTTC. It specifies CASSYSDRPPNYGYTF.

The chain uses TRBV4-1 and TRBJ2-7, with a possible D match to TRBD2 (6 bases). CDR3 size: 19 residues. The V gene lost 0 bases and the J gene lost 2 bases, with 23 bases spanning the gap. Germline CDR1 reads MGHRA; CDR2 reads YSYEKL. The CDR3 here is CASSQDAPLGGYETYEQYF. The CDR3 DNA reads as TGCGCCAGCAGCCAAGATGCCCCCCTCGGGGGATACGAAACCTACGAGCAGTACTTC.

This clone came up a few times. The chain combines TRBV4-1 with TRBJ1-2, with a tentative D call TRBD1 (6 bases). V lost 3 bases, J lost 7 bases, and 15 bases lay in between. The germline gives CDR1 MGHRA, CDR2 YSYEKL. The CDR3 has 14 residues. CDR3 sequence reads: CASSHQDRGGGYTF. The CDR3 DNA follows: TGCGCCAGCAGCCACCAGGACAGAGGAGGTGGCTACACCTTC.

The CDR3 region has the DNA TGTGCCAGCAGCCAAGACACAGGGGGCCACAATGAGCAGTTCTTC. Amino acid sequence: CASSQDTGGHNEQFF. The gene calls are TRBV4-2 and TRBJ2-1; TRBD1 matches at 9 bases. The CDR3 contains 15 residues. Per the germline V gene, CDR1 is LGHNA and CDR2 is YNFKEQ. V shed 0 bases and J 5 bases; nucleotides not matched to a gene: 2.

The table lists this clone with a few counts. The gene calls are TRBV6-5 and TRBJ2-7, with TRBD1 identical over 10 bases. Germline loops: CDR1 MNHEY, CDR2 SVGAGI. CDR3 length equals 14 residues. J lost 4 bases, V lost 10 bases, and 10 bases had no gene match. CDR3 amino acids: CATVPTGGGYEQYF. The CDR3 bases are TGTGCCACCGTACCGACAGGGGGCGGGTACGAGCAGTACTTC.

The V call is TRBV2, the J call TRBJ2-1; tentative D call: TRBD1 (5 bases). The germline V gene has CDR1 SNHLY and CDR2 FYNNEI. The V end was cut by 5 bases, the J end by 7 bases, with 12 bases between. The CDR3 runs to 13 residues. In DNA, the CDR3 is TGTGCCAGCAGTTCTGACAGATTTAATGAGCAGTTCTTC. It is translated as CASSSDRFNEQFF.

The rearrangement links TRBV11-2 to TRBJ2-3, with 7 bases that match TRBD2. CDR3 length equals 15 residues. Germline loops: CDR1 SGHAT, CDR2 FQNNGV. V lost 2 bases to trimming and J lost 1 base; unmatched junction nucleotides: 3. The DNA for the CDR3 is TGTGCCAGCAGCTTACGGGGGGACGGCACAGATACGCAGTATTTT. This codes for CASSLRGDGTDTQYF.

CDR3 sequence (DNA): TGTGCCATCTCGGACAGGGCCAACTATGGCTACACCTTC. Translating gives CAISDRANYGYTF. V gene TRBV19 combines with J gene TRBJ1-2; 8 positions agree with TRBD1. With 10 bases clipped from V and 2 bases from J, the junction kept 6 bases outside the gene matches. The CDR3 has 13 residues. Germline lookup yields CDR1 LNHDA and CDR2 SQIVND (reference sequence).

The V and J genes are TRBV2 and TRBJ2-7, with no clear D. The CDR3 extends over 11 amino acids. Trimming shortened V by 3 bases and J by 7 bases, and 7 bases separated the two germline ends. Germline lookup yields CDR1 SNHLY and CDR2 FYNNEI. CDR3 nucleotide sequence: TGTGCCAGCAGTGAGTTGCGGGAGCAGTACTTC. It codes for CASSELREQYF. Together with reference TRBV2 and TRBJ2-7, the CDR3 gives the full variable domain: EPEVTQTPSHQVTQMGQEVILRCVPISNHLYFYWYRQILGQKVEFLVSFYNNEISEKSEIFDDQFSVERPDGSNFTLKIRSTKLEDSAMYFCASSELREQYFGPGTRLTVT.

The chain uses TRBV19 and TRBJ2-1, with D possibly TRBD1 on 5 matching bases. The CDR3 totals 15 residues. V was trimmed by 3 bases and J by 0 bases, leaving 9 bases between them. Per the germline V gene, CDR1 is LNHDA and CDR2 is SQIVND (reference sequence). The DNA of the CDR3 is TGTGCCAGTAGTATGAGGACAAGCTCCTACAATGAGCAGTTCTTC. Translated, it gives CASSMRTSSYNEQFF. The whole variable domain, filled in from reference TRBV19 and TRBJ2-1, reads DGGITQSPKYLFRKEGQNVTLSCEQNLNHDAMYWYRQDPGQGLRLIYYSQIVNDFQKGDIAEGYSVSREKKESFPLTVTSAQKNPTAFYLCASSMRTSSYNEQFFGPGTRLTVL.

The DNA of the CDR3 is TGTGCCAGCAGTGAAGAGGGGGGAAAAGGGACAGAAGCTTTCTTT. Its translation: CASSEEGGKGTEAFF. This chain connects TRBV6-1 to TRBJ1-1, with D possibly being TRBD1 (6 bases). The CDR3 totals 15 residues. The V end lost 1 base, the J end lost 8 bases, and 17 bases lay between the germline ends. Germline V CDR1 and CDR2: MNHNS, SASEGT.